The 14 T cell receptor beta chains below were found in one sample sequenced in a study of shared clonotypes between healthy human individuals. Terminally differentiated effector memory CD45RA+ cells were left out of the naive CD8 fraction, which was CD45RO-negative and positively selected for CCR7. Produced via immunoSEQ multiplex PCR; TCRdb's table is partial and in-frame only. In the table there are hundreds of thousands of clones, 92% of which are singletons. Material: naive CD8+ T cells sorted from blood. These receptors were obtained from a young man in good health.

CDR3 nucleotides: TGTGCCAGCAGCTTAGACTGGTCGGGAGGGCCACTTTTAAATGAGCAGTTCTTC. Its translation: CASSLDWSGGPLLNEQFF. The V and J genes are TRBV7-6 and TRBJ2-1; 8 nucleotides agree with TRBD2. Germline loops: CDR1 SGHVS, CDR2 FNYEAQ. This CDR3 has 18 amino acids. V dropped 1 base and J dropped 7; count of bases not matched to a gene: 15.

The chain couples TRBV27 to TRBJ2-7, with D possibly matching TRBD2 (7 bases). CDR3 size: 16 residues. Germline V gives CDR1 MNHEY, CDR2 SMNVEV (reference sequence). V lost 6 bases and J 1 base, leaving 19 bases between the germline ends. CDR3 loop: CASSHIGGGHSYEQYF. As DNA, the CDR3 is TGTGCCAGCAGCCATATAGGGGGGGGGCATTCCTACGAGCAGTACTTC.

As DNA, the CDR3 is TGTGCCAGCAGCCAAGCCTTTGGACAGGGGCTTAACTATGGCTACACCTTC. It yields the protein CASSQAFGQGLNYGYTF. The chain is built from TRBV4-2 and TRBJ1-2; the match to TRBD1 covers 9 bases. The CDR3 is 17 residues long. Germline V CDR1 and CDR2: LGHNA, YNFKEQ. The junction had 7 bases not matched to a gene; V was cut back by 1 base and J by 1 base.

The chain links TRBV27 to TRBJ2-1; 12 bases are a match to TRBD2. With 2 bases clipped from V and 4 bases from J, the junction kept 0 bases outside the gene matches. The germline CDR1 and CDR2 sequences are MNHEY and SMNVEV (reference sequence). This CDR3 is 15 amino acids long. The CDR3: CASSLGTSGYNEQFF. CDR3 sequence (DNA): TGTGCCAGCAGTTTAGGGACTAGCGGGTACAATGAGCAGTTCTTC.

This clone was counted a single time. The chain has TRBV7-2 and TRBJ2-1, with 7 bases matching TRBD2. This CDR3 has 16 amino acids. V dropped 0 bases and J dropped 8; count of bases not matched to a gene: 10. The germline gives CDR1 SGHTA, CDR2 FQGNSA. CDR3 loop: CASSLARWEGRDEQFF. The CDR3 DNA reads TGTGCCAGCAGCTTAGCTCGGTGGGAGGGCCGGGATGAGCAGTTCTTC. The variable domain in full, with the rest retrieved from reference TRBV7-2 and TRBJ2-1, is GAGVSQSPSNKVTEKGKDVELRCDPISGHTALYWYRQSLGQGLEFLIYFQGNSAPDKSGLPSDRFSAERTGGSVSTLTIQRTQQEDSAVYLCASSLARWEGRDEQFFGPGTRLTVL.

The chain uses TRBV6-6 and TRBJ2-1, with TRBD2 identical over 10 bases. This CDR3 region has 15 residues. In germline, CDR1 is MNHNY, CDR2 SVGAGI (reference sequence). V shed 7 bases and J 4 bases; nucleotides not matched to a gene: 7. CDR3: CASTQAGGPYNEQFF. The CDR3 DNA reads TGTGCCAGCACCCAAGCGGGAGGGCCTTACAATGAGCAGTTCTTC.

A single count supports this clone. The rearrangement links TRBV5-6 to TRBJ1-2; D not resolved. The V end lost 2 bases, the J end lost 5 bases, and 13 bases lay between the germline ends. CDR3 size: 14 residues. The germline gives CDR1 SGHDT, CDR2 YYEEEE. This CDR3 reads CASSLGGLGYGYTF. The DNA for the CDR3 is TGTGCCAGCAGCTTAGGTGGCCTTGGGTATGGCTACACCTTC.

This clone is a singleton in its sample. This sequence joins TRBV7-9 and TRBJ2-1; D is uncertain. Trimming removed 5 bases at V and 5 bases at J, with 7 bases between. Germline-derived CDR1 and CDR2 are SEHNR and FQNEAQ (reference sequence). This CDR3 has 12 amino acids. The CDR3 loop reads CASSITDNEQFF. In DNA form, the CDR3 reads TGTGCCAGCAGCATTACAGACAATGAGCAGTTCTTC. The complete variable domain, with remaining parts taken from reference TRBV7-9 and TRBJ2-1, reads DTGVSQNPRHKITKRGQNVTFRCDPISEHNRLYWYRQTLGQGPEFLTYFQNEAQLEKSRLLSDRFSAERPKGSFSTLEIQRTEQGDSAMYLCASSITDNEQFFGPGTRLTVL.

This clone came up once. The junction differs from germline at one of its ends, possibly a read error. This rearrangement joins TRBV7-9 to TRBJ1-1; D not certain. The CDR3 is 12 amino acids. CDR1 is SEHNR, CDR2 FQNEAQ, per germline (reference sequence). The CDR3 is CASSPGNAEAFF. In nucleotides, the CDR3 is TGTGCCAGCAGCCCGGGGAACGCTGAAGCTTTCTTT.

The chain uses TRBV7-3 and TRBJ1-4, with D maybe TRBD1 (5 bases). The germline CDR1 and CDR2 sequences are SGHTA and FQGTGA. V lost 5 bases and J lost 14, with 24 bases in between. The CDR3 is made up of 15 amino acids. CDR3 in amino acids: CASSHPGRPRFGLFF. The CDR3 region has the DNA TGTGCCAGCAGCCATCCGGGACGACCTAGGTTTGGGCTGTTTTTT.

This chain joins TRBV7-6 and TRBJ2-7; weak D call: TRBD2 (6 bases). The CDR3 runs to 15 residues. CDR1 SGHVS and CDR2 FNYEAQ come from the germline V gene. V lost 5 bases and J lost 3, with 17 bases in between. CDR3 sequence reads: CASSELLAANYEQYF. The CDR3 region has the DNA TGTGCCAGCAGCGAATTGTTAGCGGCAAACTACGAGCAGTACTTC.

This chain connects TRBV7-9 to TRBJ1-2; tentative D call: TRBD1 (6 bases). V gave up 5 bases and J gave up 5 bases, with 15 bases separating them. CDR1 is SEHNR and CDR2 is FQNEAQ in the germline V gene (reference sequence). This CDR3 contains 14 residues. As DNA, the CDR3 is TGTGCCAGCAGCCCCCCTAGGCAGGGGTATGGCTACACCTTC. It yields the protein CASSPPRQGYGYTF.

In this sample, this clone turned up once. The rearrangement uses TRBV29-1 and TRBJ2-1, with D unclear. Between the trimmed V and J ends, which lost 4 bases and 0 bases, there was a span of 7 bases. The CDR3 contains 13 residues. CDR1 is SQVTM, CDR2 ANQGSEA, per germline. DNA for the CDR3: TGCAGCGTTGCGGAGTCCTCCTACAATGAGCAGTTCTTC. As protein: CSVAESSYNEQFF.

Concerning this clone: A much larger clone lies a single base off, so this may be a read error. Other DNA sequences in this specimen translate into the identical CDR3. The chain uses TRBV7-3 and TRBJ2-2, with D uncertain. Looked up from germline, CDR1 is SGHTA and CDR2 is FQGTGA. Trimming cost V 5 bases and J 5 bases, with 6 bases left between them. This CDR3 has 12 amino acids. CDR3 region: CASSPGTGELFF. As DNA, the CDR3 is TGTGCCAGCAGCCCCGGTACCGGGGAGCTGTTTTTT.